One sample yielded the 3 T cell receptor beta chains listed below, sequenced in a study of Tregs in tolerant kidney transplant recipients. Generated by immunoSEQ multiplex PCR, the TCRdb table keeps only in-frame clones and is missing some. Recorded for this sample: roughly 50,000 clones. This specimen consisted of CD4+ T cells from blood, obtained before the transplant. The receptors derive from a human donor who received a combined kidney and bone marrow transplant.

A word on this clone: The read gets to within 3 residues of the CDR3 end, and the germline J gene fills in the rest. The chain carries TRBV2 and TRBJ2-2; D uncertain. Trimming removed 6 bases from V and 6 bases from J, with 11 bases in between. Germline V gene data show CDR1 as SNHLY and CDR2 as FYNNEI. This CDR3 has 13 amino acids. The sequenced part of the CDR3 DNA is TGTGCCAGCAGCGCCGACAAGTCCGGGGAG. The encoded protein is CASSADKSGE. The complete CDR3 reads CASSADKSGELFF.

With regard to this clone: The read comes to an end 3 residues before the CDR3 does, leaving the germline J gene to fill in the end. The chain employs TRBV29-1 and TRBJ2-3; a weak D match, TRBD1 (6 bases). This CDR3 has 13 amino acids. Looked up from germline, CDR1 is SQVTM and CDR2 is ANQGSEA. With 6 bases removed from V and 4 bases from J, the gap between germline ends came to 14 bases. CDR3 DNA, as far as it was read: TGCAGCGTAACAGGGATTTGGGCAGATACG. This codes for CSVTGIWADT. The whole CDR3 sequence reads CSVTGIWADTQYF.

Remarks on this clone: The sequence runs out 3 residues before the end of the CDR3; the remainder is reconstructed from the germline J gene. The rearrangement joins TRBV19 to TRBJ1-6; TRBD1 aligns across 9 bases. CDR1 and CDR2 (germline): LNHDA, SQIVND (reference sequence). The CDR3 sequence is 14 residues long. Trimming removed 9 bases from V and 8 bases from J; junction bases left unmatched: 8. CDR3 amino acids: CASSARTGDSPLHF. The part of the CDR3 DNA that was read is TGTGCCAGCAGCGCCCGGACAGGGGATTCACCC.